This T cell receptor (beta chain) stems from a study of T cells in Graves' hyperthyroidism and ophthalmopathy. Per the germline V gene, CDR1 is GTSNPN and CDR2 is SVGIG (reference sequence). V gave up 4 bases and J gave up 4 bases, with 5 bases separating them. This CDR3 is 11 amino acids long. The investigators amplified TCR beta CDR3 regions from RNA transcripts. During a first-round RT-PCR of the TCR CDR3, the HTBI primer set was used. TCRdb used MiXCR to reprocess the multiplex PCR reads, holding one entry per CDR3 protein. The data show some 140,000 distinct CDR3 sequences, around 20% seen once. This rearrangement joins TRBV30 to TRBJ2-1; D uncertain. The TCR was taken from a woman aged 45-59 years with Graves' hyperthyroidism that later progressed to Graves' ophthalmopathy. The source material was blood. The CDR3 protein is CAWMRYNEQFF. DNA for the CDR3: TGTGCCTGGATGCGGTACAATGAGCAGTTCTTC.